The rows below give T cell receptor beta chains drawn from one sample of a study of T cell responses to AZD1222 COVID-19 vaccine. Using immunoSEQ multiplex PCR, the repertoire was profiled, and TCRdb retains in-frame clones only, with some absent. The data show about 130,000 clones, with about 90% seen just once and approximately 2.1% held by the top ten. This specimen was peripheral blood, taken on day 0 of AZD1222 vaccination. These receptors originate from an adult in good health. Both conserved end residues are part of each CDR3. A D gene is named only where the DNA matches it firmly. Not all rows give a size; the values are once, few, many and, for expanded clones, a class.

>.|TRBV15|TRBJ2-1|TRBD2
TGTGCCACCAGCATGGCTAGCGGTCTTAAAGAGCAGTTCTTC
CATSMASGLKEQFF
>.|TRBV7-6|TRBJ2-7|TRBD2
TGTGCCAGCAACCAGGAGGGACTACACTCCTACGAGCAGTACTTC
CASNQEGLHSYEQYF
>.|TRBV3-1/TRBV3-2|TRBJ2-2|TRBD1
TGTGCCAGCAGCCCGACAGGGGACAGCGCCGGGGAGCTGTTTTTT
CASSPTGDSAGELFF
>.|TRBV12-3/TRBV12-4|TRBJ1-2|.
TGTGCCAGCAGTTGGGGGTACTATGGCTACACCTTC
CASSWGYYGYTF
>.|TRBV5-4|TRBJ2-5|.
TGTGCCAGCAGCCCAGGGACTGTTCCTAGGGCCCAGTACTTC
CASSPGTVPRAQYF
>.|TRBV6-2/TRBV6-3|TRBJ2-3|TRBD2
TGTGCCAGCAGTCACCCGAGGACTAGCGGATTCACAGATACGCAGTATTTT
CASSHPRTSGFTDTQYF
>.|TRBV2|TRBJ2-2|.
TGTGCCAGCTTATCTAGCGTGAACACCGGGGAGCTGTTTTTT
CASLSSVNTGELFF
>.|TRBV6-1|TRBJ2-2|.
TGTGCCAGCAGAGAAGTCAACACCGGGGAGCTGTTTTTT
CASREVNTGELFF
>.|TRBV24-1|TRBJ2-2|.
TGTGCCACCAGTGATTTGCCCGGGGCGAACACCGGGGAGCTGTTTTTT
CATSDLPGANTGELFF
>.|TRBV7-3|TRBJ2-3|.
TGTGCCAGCAGCTTAATTCGGGCGGATACGCAGTATTTT
CASSLIRADTQYF
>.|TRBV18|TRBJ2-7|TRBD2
TGTGCCAGCTCACCATTCGCTAGCGGTTCCCTCGAGCAGTACTTC
CASSPFASGSLEQYF
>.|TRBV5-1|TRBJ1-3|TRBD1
TGCGCCAGCAGCCCCACAGGGGGCACCCCGAGCTCTGGAAACACCATATATTTT
CASSPTGGTPSSGNTIYF
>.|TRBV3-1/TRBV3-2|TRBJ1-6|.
TGTGCCAGCAGCCAAGGTCACTATAATTCACCCCTCCACTTT
CASSQGHYNSPLHF
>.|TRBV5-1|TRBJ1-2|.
TGCGCCAGCAGCCAGGTGTGTGGCTACACCTTC
CASSQVCGYTF
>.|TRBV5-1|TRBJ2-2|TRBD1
TGCGCCAGCAGCTTGGCCCTGCGACAGGGGACATATAACACCGGGGAGCTGTTTTTT
CASSLALRQGTYNTGELFF
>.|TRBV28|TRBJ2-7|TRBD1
TGTGCCAGCAGTTTGGGACAGGGGTACGAGCAGTACTTC
CASSLGQGYEQYF
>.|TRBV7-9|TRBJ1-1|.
TGTGCCAGCAGCTTAACGGGTAACACTGAAGCTTTCTTT
CASSLTGNTEAFF
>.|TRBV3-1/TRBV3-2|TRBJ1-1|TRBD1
TGTGCCAGCAGCCGGGGACAGCCAACATCGAACACTGAAGCTTTCTTT
CASSRGQPTSNTEAFF
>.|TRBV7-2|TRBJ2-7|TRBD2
TGTGCCAGCAGCATTGGAGCGGGGGGGCCAGTCTTCCACGAGCAGTACTTC
CASSIGAGGPVFHEQYF
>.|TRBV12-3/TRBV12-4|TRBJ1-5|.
TGTGCCAGCAGTTGGTCCGAGGACGGGCCCCAGCATTTT
CASSWSEDGPQHF
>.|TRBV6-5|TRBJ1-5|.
TGTGCCAGCACCCTGTGGGAGGGCAATCAGCCCCAGCATTTT
CASTLWEGNQPQHF
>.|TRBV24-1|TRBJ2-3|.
TGTGCCACCAGTGATAACAGGTACGAGGGAGATACGCAGTATTTT
CATSDNRYEGDTQYF
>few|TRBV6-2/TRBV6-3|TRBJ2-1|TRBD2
TGTGCCAGCAGTTACTCGCCGGGACTAGCGGGGGGACCTACCTACAATGAGCAGTTCTTC
CASSYSPGLAGGPTYNEQFF
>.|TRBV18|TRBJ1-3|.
TGTGCCACCCTACCCCGGACGGAACCTGGAAACACCATATATTTT
CATLPRTEPGNTIYF
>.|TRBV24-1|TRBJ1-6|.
TGTGCCACCAGTGACGCGTTGGCAGACCTTACGGCTCGCCACTTT
CATSDALADLTARHF
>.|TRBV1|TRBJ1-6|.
TGCACCAGCAGCCAAGAGAGTTTGGGACAGGGGGCAACTTGGGATAATTCACCCCTCCACTTT
CTSSQESLGQGATWDNSPLHF
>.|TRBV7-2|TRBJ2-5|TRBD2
TGTGCCAGCACCCCTGCGGGGGACGGACGGACCCAGTACTTC
CASTPAGDGRTQYF
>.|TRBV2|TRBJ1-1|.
TGTGCCAGCAGTGAAGCAGGGGTAACTGAAGCTTTCTTT
CASSEAGVTEAFF
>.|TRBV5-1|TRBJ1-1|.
TGCGCCAGCAGCTTGGTACAGACCACTGAAGCTTTCTTT
CASSLVQTTEAFF
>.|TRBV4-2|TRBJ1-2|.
TGTGCCAGCAGCCAAAGGACGGAGTCCTATGGCTACACCTTC
CASSQRTESYGYTF
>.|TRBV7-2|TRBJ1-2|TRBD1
TGTGCCAGCAGCCGGAGCACAGGGGGGTTGTATGGCTACACCTTC
CASSRSTGGLYGYTF
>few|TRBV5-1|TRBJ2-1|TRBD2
TGCGCCAGCAGCTTGGGCGCTAGCGGGGTGCGGGTGCAGTTCTTC
CASSLGASGVRVQFF
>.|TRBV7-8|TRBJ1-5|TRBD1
TGTGCCAGCAGCTTACCGACAGGGGGAAATCAGCCCCAGCATTTT
CASSLPTGGNQPQHF
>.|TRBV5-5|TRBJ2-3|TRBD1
TGTGCCAGCAGCCCCTCAGGGGGCGTGGGTGCTGCGCAGTATTTT
CASSPSGGVGAAQYF
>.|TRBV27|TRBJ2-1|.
.
CASSSSRGRGNEQFF
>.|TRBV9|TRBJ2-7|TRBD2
TGTGCCAGCAGCGTAGGCGGGGGGCTCTACGAGCAGTACTTC
CASSVGGGLYEQYF
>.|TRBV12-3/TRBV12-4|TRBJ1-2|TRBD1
TGTGCCAGCAGTTTGGGACAGGGGGGTGGCTACACCTTC
CASSLGQGGGYTF
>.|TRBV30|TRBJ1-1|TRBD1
TGTGCTACAGGGGGTTCGAACACTGAAGCTTTCTTT
CATGGSNTEAFF
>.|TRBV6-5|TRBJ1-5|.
TGTGCCAGCAGTTACAGGGGAAGCAATCAGCCCCAGCATTTT
CASSYRGSNQPQHF
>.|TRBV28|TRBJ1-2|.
TGTGCCAACGATACAGGGCCGTTCTATGGCTACACCTTC
CANDTGPFYGYTF
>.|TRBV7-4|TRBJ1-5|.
TGTGCCAGCACCACTCCGGGGGCTCGGCCCCAGCATTTT
CASTTPGARPQHF
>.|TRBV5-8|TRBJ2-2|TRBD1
TGTGCCAGCAGCGTCCGACAGGGGGGCACCGGGGAGCTGTTTTTT
CASSVRQGGTGELFF
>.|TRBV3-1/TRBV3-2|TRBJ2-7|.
TGTGCCAGCAGCCAAGGCCCCCTTCCCCTCAACTTC
CASSQGPLPLNF
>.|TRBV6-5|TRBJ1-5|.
TGTGCCAGCAGTTACTCTAACAGCCCCAATCAGCCCCAGCATTTT
CASSYSNSPNQPQHF
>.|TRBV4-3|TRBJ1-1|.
TGCGCCAGCAGCCAAGAACCCCGAAGTGGGGGGAGGGCTTTCTTT
CASSQEPRSGGRAFF
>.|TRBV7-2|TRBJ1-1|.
TGTGCCAGCAGCTTAGGGTGGGGACCGCGTTCCACTGAAGCTTTCTTT
CASSLGWGPRSTEAFF
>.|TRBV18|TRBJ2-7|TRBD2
TGTGCCAGCTCACCCGATGTCGTCGGGGGAGGGGAGCAGTACTTC
CASSPDVVGGGEQYF
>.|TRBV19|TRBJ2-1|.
TGTGCCAGTAGTTGGGGACTCAACAATGAGCAGTTCTTC
CASSWGLNNEQFF
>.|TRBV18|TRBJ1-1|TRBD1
TGTGCCAGCTCACCTCCCATCCGACAGGGGGCTGAAGCTTTCTTT
CASSPPIRQGAEAFF
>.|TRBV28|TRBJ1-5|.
TGTGCCAGCAGGGGCAGAAATCAGCCCCAGCATTTT
CASRGRNQPQHF
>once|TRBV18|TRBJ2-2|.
TGTGCCAGCTCACCATCCGGGAACACCGGGGAGCTGTTTTTT
CASSPSGNTGELFF
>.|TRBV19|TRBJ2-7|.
TGTGCCAGTAGTATTTCAGGGATTACCTACGAGCAGTACTTC
CASSISGITYEQYF
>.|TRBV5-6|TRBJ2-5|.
TGTGCCAGCAGCCCCAGGAGGGGCATCCTTCAGACCCAGTACTTC
CASSPRRGILQTQYF
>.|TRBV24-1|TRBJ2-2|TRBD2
TGTGCCACCAGCGATACTAGCGGGGGGAACACCGGGGAGCTGTTTTTT
CATSDTSGGNTGELFF